Sequencing of this TCR beta chain was carried out in a study of somatic mutations in cytotoxic T cells in rheumatoid arthritis. In the study overall: Immediately following diagnosis and ahead of any treatment, patient blood (less than 31 ml EDTA) was drawn.

Per the authors' pipeline: The authors rarely found patient CD8+ clones larger than 1% matching published virus-specific TCRB sequences. Libraries were prepared by immunoSEQ multiplex PCR; TCRdb keeps only in-frame clonotypes and omits some of them. V, J and clone size were drawn from that table, and D and trimming were deduced from the DNA. The table has about 6,300 clones, 77% seen once. Regarding this clone: Antigen unknown.

Overall study results and limits: Unlike healthy controls, rheumatoid arthritis patients had CD8+ clonality that increased with age.

In germline, CDR1 is MGHRA, CDR2 YSYEKL. Between the trimmed V and J ends, which lost 4 bases and 0 bases, there was a span of 18 bases. The CDR3 covers 18 residues. This chain uses TRBV4-1 with TRBJ2-2; tentatively, D is TRBD2 (6 bases). This receptor was obtained from a woman aged 70 to 79 with rheumatoid arthritis. Sequences were derived from CD8+ T cells sorted from blood, sampled at a follow-up visit. The CDR3: CASSPVAAGQTNTGELFF. The DNA for the CDR3 is TGCGCCAGCAGCCCTGTCGCGGCGGGGCAAACGAACACCGGGGAGCTGTTTTTT.